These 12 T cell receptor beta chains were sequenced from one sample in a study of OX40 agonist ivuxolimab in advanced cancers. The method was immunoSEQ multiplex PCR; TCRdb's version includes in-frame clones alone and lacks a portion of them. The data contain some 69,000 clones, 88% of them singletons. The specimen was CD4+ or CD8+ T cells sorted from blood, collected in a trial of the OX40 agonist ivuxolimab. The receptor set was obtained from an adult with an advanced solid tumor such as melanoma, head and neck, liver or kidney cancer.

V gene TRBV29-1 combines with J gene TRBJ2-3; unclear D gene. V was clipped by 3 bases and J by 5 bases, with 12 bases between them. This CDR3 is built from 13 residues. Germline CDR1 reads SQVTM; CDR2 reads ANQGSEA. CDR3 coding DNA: TGCAGCGTTGAGTACACCCAAAGAGATACGCAGTATTTT. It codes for CSVEYTQRDTQYF.

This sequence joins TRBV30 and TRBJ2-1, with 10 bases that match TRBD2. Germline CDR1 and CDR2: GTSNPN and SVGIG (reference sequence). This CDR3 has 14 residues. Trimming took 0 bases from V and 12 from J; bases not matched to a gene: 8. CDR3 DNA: TGTGCCTGGAGTGTAAAAGCGGGAGGGGGACGGCAGTTCTTC. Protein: CAWSVKAGGGRQFF.

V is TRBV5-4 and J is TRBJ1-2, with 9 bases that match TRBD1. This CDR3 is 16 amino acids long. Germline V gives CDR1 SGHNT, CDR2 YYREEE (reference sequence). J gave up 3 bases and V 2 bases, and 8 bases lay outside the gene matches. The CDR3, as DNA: TGTGCCAGCAGCTTAATCCCCCGACAGGGGGACTATGGCTACACCTTC. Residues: CASSLIPRQGDYGYTF.

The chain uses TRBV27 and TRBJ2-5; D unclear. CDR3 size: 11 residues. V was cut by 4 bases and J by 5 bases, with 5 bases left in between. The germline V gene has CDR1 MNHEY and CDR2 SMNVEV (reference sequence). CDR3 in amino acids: CASSSRETQYF. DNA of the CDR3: TGTGCCAGCAGTTCGAGGGAGACCCAGTACTTC.

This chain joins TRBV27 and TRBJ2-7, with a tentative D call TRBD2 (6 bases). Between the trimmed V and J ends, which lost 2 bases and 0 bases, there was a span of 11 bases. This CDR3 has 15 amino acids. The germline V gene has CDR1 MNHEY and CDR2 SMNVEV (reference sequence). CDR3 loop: CASSLTEGSSYEQYF. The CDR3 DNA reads TGTGCCAGCAGTTTAACGGAGGGCAGCTCCTACGAGCAGTACTTC.

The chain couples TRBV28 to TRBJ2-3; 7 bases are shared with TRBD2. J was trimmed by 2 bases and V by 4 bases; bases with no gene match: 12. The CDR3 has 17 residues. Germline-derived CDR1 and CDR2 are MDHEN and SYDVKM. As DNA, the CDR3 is TGTGCCAGCAGTTCCCCTGGTTGGCGGGAGAACACAGATACGCAGTATTTT. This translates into CASSSPGWRENTDTQYF.

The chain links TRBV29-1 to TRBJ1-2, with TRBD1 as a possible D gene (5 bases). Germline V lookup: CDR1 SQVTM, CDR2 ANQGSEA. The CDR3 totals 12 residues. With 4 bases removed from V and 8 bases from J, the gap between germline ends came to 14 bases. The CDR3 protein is CSVVGGLGGYTF. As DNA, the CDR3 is TGCAGCGTTGTGGGGGGACTCGGGGGCTACACCTTC.

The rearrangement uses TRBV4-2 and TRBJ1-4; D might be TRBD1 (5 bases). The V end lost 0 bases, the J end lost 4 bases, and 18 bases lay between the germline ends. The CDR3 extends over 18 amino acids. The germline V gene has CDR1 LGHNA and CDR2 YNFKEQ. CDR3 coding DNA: TGTGCCAGCAGCCAAGATCGTCCGGCGTCAGGGTTTAATGAAAAACTGTTTTTT. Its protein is CASSQDRPASGFNEKLFF.

The CDR3 protein is CASVPGQLFPEAFF. The CDR3 DNA reads as TGTGCTAGTGTCCCGGGACAGCTGTTCCCTGAAGCTTTCTTT. V and J are TRBV12-5 and TRBJ1-1; 7 positions agree with TRBD1. V lost 7 bases to trimming and J lost 6 bases; unmatched junction nucleotides: 11. This CDR3 has 14 amino acids. In germline, CDR1 is LGHNT, CDR2 FRNRAP. Looking up the rest from reference TRBV12-5 and TRBJ1-1 gives the full variable domain: DARVTQTPRHKVTEMGQEVTMRCQPILGHNTVFWYRQTMMQGLELLAYFRNRAPLDDSGMPKDRFSAEMPDATLATLKIQPSEPRDSAVYFCASVPGQLFPEAFFGQGTRLTVV.

The CDR3 DNA follows: TGCGCCAGCAGCTTGGGGGCAGCCCAATCGGGCTACGAGCAGTACTTC. This gives the protein CASSLGAAQSGYEQYF. The rearrangement uses TRBV5-1 and TRBJ2-7; D not resolved. CDR3 size: 16 residues. CDR1 is SGHRS, CDR2 YFSETQ, per germline. The V end was cut by 0 bases, the J end by 3 bases, with 16 bases between.

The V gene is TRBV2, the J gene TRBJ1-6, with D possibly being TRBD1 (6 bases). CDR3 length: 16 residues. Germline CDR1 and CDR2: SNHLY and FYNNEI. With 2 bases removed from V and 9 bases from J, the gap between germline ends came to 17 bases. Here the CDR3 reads CASSELGGQAGSPLHF. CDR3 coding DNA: TGTGCCAGCAGTGAATTGGGGGGGCAAGCGGGTTCACCCCTCCACTTT. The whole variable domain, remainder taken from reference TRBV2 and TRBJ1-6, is EPEVTQTPSHQVTQMGQEVILRCVPISNHLYFYWYRQILGQKVEFLVSFYNNEISEKSEIFDDQFSVERPDGSNFTLKIRSTKLEDSAMYFCASSELGGQAGSPLHFGNGTRLTVT.

Here the CDR3 DNA reads TGTGCCAGCAGCTTAAGGGGGGACAGGGGTGAATATGAGCAGTTCTTC. Protein: CASSLRGDRGEYEQFF. J is TRBJ2-1 and V is TRBV11-3; the match to TRBD1 covers 10 bases. The V gene end was trimmed by 2 bases and the J gene end by 8 bases; junction bases not matched to a gene: 9. CDR3 length: 16 amino acids. CDR1 is SGHNT, CDR2 YENEEA, per germline.